Below, 10 T cell receptor beta chains from the same sample are listed, as sequenced in a study of shared clonotypes between healthy human individuals. TCRdb's copy holds only in-frame clones and misses some; the assay was immunoSEQ multiplex PCR. The sample yields roughly 2.5 million clones, over 85% seen once. Sequencing was performed on naive CD4+ T cells sorted from blood. The subset here: CD45RA+ positively selected. These receptors came from a man in his late teens or twenties in good health.

This chain connects TRBV4-1 to TRBJ1-1; maybe TRBD1 (5 bases). This CDR3 region has 15 residues. The germline gives CDR1 MGHRA, CDR2 YSYEKL. Trimming shortened V by 0 bases and J by 5 bases, and 13 bases separated the two germline ends. For the CDR3, the DNA is TGCGCCAGCAGCCAAGAACCAGGGTCGGGGACTGAAGCTTTCTTT. It translates to CASSQEPGSGTEAFF.

Comments on this clone: Other DNA sequences within the sample encode an identical CDR3. The chain uses TRBV30 and TRBJ1-2; possibly TRBD1 for D (6 bases). CDR3 length: 11 amino acids. In germline, CDR1 is GTSNPN, CDR2 SVGIG (reference sequence). V was clipped by 0 bases and J by 7 bases, with 6 bases between them. The CDR3 protein is CAWSVQGGYTF. In DNA, the CDR3 is TGTGCCTGGAGTGTACAGGGTGGCTACACCTTC.

Notes on this clone: Other DNA variants within this sample encode the same CDR3. This CDR3 reads CASSWGTDTQYF. CDR3 coding DNA: TGTGCCAGCAGTTGGGGTACAGATACGCAGTATTTT. The rearrangement joins TRBV27 to TRBJ2-3; unclear D gene. This CDR3 has 12 amino acids. Trimming shortened V by 4 bases and J by 3 bases, and 5 bases separated the two germline ends. The germline gives CDR1 MNHEY, CDR2 SMNVEV (reference sequence).

A word on this clone: The same CDR3 can be traced to other DNA sequences in this sample. The rearrangement uses TRBV5-1 and TRBJ1-6; D remains ambiguous. The V gene lost 0 bases and the J gene lost 6 bases, with 7 bases spanning the gap. Germline V gene sequence: CDR1 SGHRS, CDR2 YFSETQ. The CDR3 sequence is 14 residues long. The CDR3 coding sequence is TGCGCCAGCAGCTTGGAAGGTCCTAATTCACCCCTCCACTTT. This sequence encodes CASSLEGPNSPLHF.

CDR3 DNA sequence: TGTGCCAGCAGCTTGGCGGGCGATGAAAAACTGTTTTTT. Translating gives CASSLAGDEKLFF. The gene calls are TRBV5-6 and TRBJ1-4; D uncertain. The germline V gene encodes CDR1 SGHDT and CDR2 YYEEEE. The ends were cut back, 0 bases at V and 6 bases at J, with 6 bases in the middle. The CDR3 covers 13 residues.

J is TRBJ2-2 and V is TRBV5-1, with 9 bases matching TRBD2. J was trimmed by 4 bases and V by 2 bases; bases with no gene match: 3. The CDR3 is 15 amino acids. CDR1 is SGHRS and CDR2 is YFSETQ in the germline V gene. CDR3 amino acids: CASSFSGSSTGELFF. The CDR3 DNA sequence: TGCGCCAGCAGCTTTAGCGGGAGTTCCACCGGGGAGCTGTTTTTT.

This CDR3 is CASSLGVVGQETQYF. CDR3 nucleotide sequence: TGTGCCAGCAGCTTAGGGGTAGTCGGCCAAGAGACCCAGTACTTC. The chain employs TRBV11-2 and TRBJ2-5; D remains ambiguous. The germline V gene has CDR1 SGHAT and CDR2 FQNNGV. CDR3 length: 15 amino acids. V was trimmed by 1 base and J by 1 base, leaving 10 bases between them.

The V gene is TRBV5-1, the J gene TRBJ2-5; D gene uncertain. Germline lookup yields CDR1 SGHRS and CDR2 YFSETQ. V lost 0 bases and J lost 5, with 11 bases in between. This CDR3 has 14 residues. The CDR3 DNA is TGCGCCAGCAGCTTGGATAGGGCAGACGAGACCCAGTACTTC. This translates into CASSLDRADETQYF.

Of note for this clone: Other DNA sequences from this sample encode an identical CDR3 as well. V is TRBV5-1 and J is TRBJ2-5; D is unresolved. There are 13 residues in the CDR3. Deletions cut 1 base from V and 2 bases from J, with 6 bases between. The germline V gene encodes CDR1 SGHRS and CDR2 YFSETQ. DNA of the CDR3: TGCGCCAGCAGCTTGCAACTACAAGAGACCCAGTACTTC. Residues: CASSLQLQETQYF. Variable domain in full (rest from reference TRBV5-1 and TRBJ2-5): KAGVTQTPRYLIKTRGQQVTLSCSPISGHRSVSWYQQTPGQGLQFLFEYFSETQRNKGNFPGRFSGRQFSNSRSEMNVSTLELGDSALYLCASSLQLQETQYFGPGTRLLVL.

The chain couples TRBV4-1 to TRBJ2-7, with D uncertain. Germline V gives CDR1 MGHRA, CDR2 YSYEKL. The V and J ends lost 0 bases and 2 bases respectively, with 8 bases between them. The CDR3 is 14 residues long. CDR3 loop: CASSQENPPYEQYF. The CDR3 DNA reads TGCGCCAGCAGCCAAGAAAACCCACCCTACGAGCAGTACTTC.